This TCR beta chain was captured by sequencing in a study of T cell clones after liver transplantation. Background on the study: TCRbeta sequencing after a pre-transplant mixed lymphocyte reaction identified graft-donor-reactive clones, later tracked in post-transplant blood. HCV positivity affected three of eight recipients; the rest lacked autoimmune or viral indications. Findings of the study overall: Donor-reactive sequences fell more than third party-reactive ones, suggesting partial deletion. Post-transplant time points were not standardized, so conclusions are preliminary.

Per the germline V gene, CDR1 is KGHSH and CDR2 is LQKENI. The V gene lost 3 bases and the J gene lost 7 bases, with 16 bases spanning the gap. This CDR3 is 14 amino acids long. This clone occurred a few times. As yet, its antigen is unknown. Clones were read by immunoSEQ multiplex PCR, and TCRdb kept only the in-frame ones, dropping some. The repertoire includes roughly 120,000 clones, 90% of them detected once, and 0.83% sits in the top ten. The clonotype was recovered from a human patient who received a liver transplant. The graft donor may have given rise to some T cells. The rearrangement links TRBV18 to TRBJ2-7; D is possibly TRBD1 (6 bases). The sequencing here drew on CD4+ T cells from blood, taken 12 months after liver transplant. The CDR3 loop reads CASSPQGRGGEQYF. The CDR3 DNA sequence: TGTGCCAGCTCACCTCAGGGGCGAGGGGGAGAGCAGTACTTC.